This passage covers 14 T cell receptor beta chains from one sample sequenced in a study of blood T cell repertoires in COVID-19. Sequenced by immunoSEQ multiplex PCR; TCRdb stores in-frame clones only, minus some. The sample contains 50,000 to 60,000 clones, about nine tenths of which appear only once. Sequencing used peripheral blood. These receptor sequences come from a man at least 80 years old with active or convalescent COVID-19.

This rearrangement joins TRBV5-8 to TRBJ2-1, with D perhaps matching TRBD2 (6 bases). Germline lookup yields CDR1 SGHTS and CDR2 YDEGEE. CDR3 length: 15 residues. V was shortened by 0 bases and J by 4 bases, with 11 bases between the two germline ends. The CDR3, as DNA: TGTGCCAGCAGCTTGGGGCGGGATACTTACAATGAGCAGTTCTTC. Protein sequence: CASSLGRDTYNEQFF.

The chain recombines TRBV5-1 with TRBJ2-7; 8 bases match TRBD1. This CDR3 has 16 amino acids. V lost 5 bases, J lost 0 bases, and 10 bases stayed unmatched. Germline V lookup: CDR1 SGHRS, CDR2 YFSETQ. In DNA, the CDR3 is TGCGCCAGCAGGCGGTATTTAGACAGGGGCTCCTACGAGCAGTACTTC. This gives the protein CASRRYLDRGSYEQYF.

This clone appeared a few times. The chain uses TRBV28 and TRBJ1-4; 7 bases fit TRBD1. This CDR3 is built from 14 residues. Per the germline V gene, CDR1 is MDHEN and CDR2 is SYDVKM. With V trimmed by 6 bases and J by 7 bases, 8 bases remained unmatched. In DNA form, the CDR3 reads TGTGCCAGCAGGCCGGGACAGTGGATTGAAAAACTGTTTTTT. The encoded protein is CASRPGQWIEKLFF. Drawing the rest from reference TRBV28 and TRBJ1-4, the complete variable domain is DVKVTQSSRYLVKRTGEKVFLECVQDMDHENMFWYRQDPGLGLRLIYFSYDVKMKEKGDIPEGYSVSREKKERFSLILESASTNQTSMYLCASRPGQWIEKLFFGSGTQLSVL.

The rearrangement links TRBV19 to TRBJ1-6, with D hard to call. Germline V CDR1 and CDR2: LNHDA, SQIVND (reference sequence). This CDR3 has 13 amino acids. V lost 8 bases to trimming and J lost 1 base, with 6 bases between them. The CDR3 sequence is CASGESYNSPLHF. For the CDR3, the DNA is TGTGCCAGTGGGGAGTCCTATAATTCACCCCTCCACTTT.

The rearrangement uses TRBV27 and TRBJ2-3; perhaps TRBD2 as D (6 bases). Trimming shortened V by 5 bases and J by 3 bases, and 12 bases separated the two germline ends. Germline V gene lookup returns CDR1 MNHEY and CDR2 SMNVEV (reference sequence). This CDR3 contains 14 residues. CDR3 amino acids: CASSLGGGTDTQYF. The CDR3 DNA reads TGTGCCAGCAGTCTCGGGGGTGGAACAGATACGCAGTATTTT.

This clone was observed once. CDR3 loop: CASSIRASLEQFF. CDR3 sequence (DNA): TGTGCCAGTAGTATAAGAGCTAGCCTTGAGCAGTTCTTC. This chain joins TRBV19 and TRBJ2-1, with D possibly TRBD2 on 5 matching bases. The germline gives CDR1 LNHDA, CDR2 SQIVND (reference sequence). CDR3 length: 13 residues. Trimming pared 2 bases from V and 9 bases from J, leaving 11 bases between. Full variable domain (missing parts from reference TRBV19 and TRBJ2-1): DGGITQSPKYLFRKEGQNVTLSCEQNLNHDAMYWYRQDPGQGLRLIYYSQIVNDFQKGDIAEGYSVSREKKESFPLTVTSAQKNPTAFYLCASSIRASLEQFFGPGTRLTVL.

This clone was seen a handful of times. This chain links TRBV5-1 with TRBJ2-3, with D perhaps matching TRBD2 (6 bases). Trimming shortened V by 4 bases and J by 0 bases, and 15 bases separated the two germline ends. Germline loops: CDR1 SGHRS, CDR2 YFSETQ. This CDR3 region has 16 residues. The CDR3, as DNA: TGCGCCAGCAGCGGACCGGGACTTTTGAGCACAGATACGCAGTATTTT. It codes for CASSGPGLLSTDTQYF.

This clone was seen a single time. The chain joins TRBV19 to TRBJ2-7; 13 bases align to TRBD2. V trimming: 5 bases; J trimming: 6 bases; junction bases outside the gene matches: 13. The V gene's germline CDR1 is LNHDA and CDR2 SQIVND (reference sequence). The CDR3 loop spans 17 amino acids. The CDR3 protein is CASSRGLAGVWGIEQYF. Written as DNA, the CDR3 is TGTGCCAGTAGTCGTGGACTAGCGGGAGTTTGGGGAATCGAGCAGTACTTC.

The V gene is TRBV27, the J gene TRBJ1-1, with D perhaps TRBD1 (6 bases). The CDR3 is 13 residues long. The germline V gene encodes CDR1 MNHEY and CDR2 SMNVEV (reference sequence). V was clipped by 6 bases and J by 11 bases, with 19 bases between them. The CDR3 reads CASRLQGAFRAFF. CDR3 DNA sequence: TGTGCCAGCAGGTTACAGGGCGCCTTTCGGGCTTTCTTT.

The gene calls are TRBV6-5 and TRBJ2-5; D gene ambiguous. Germline loops: CDR1 MNHEY, CDR2 SVGAGI. The CDR3 runs 16 residues. The V gene lost 4 bases and the J gene lost 2 bases, with 17 bases spanning the gap. Written as DNA, the CDR3 is TGTGCCAGCAGTTTTCCTGTGGGCCAGCCACAAGAGACCCAGTACTTC. The encoded protein is CASSFPVGQPQETQYF.

The chain joins TRBV18 to TRBJ1-1; a weak D match, TRBD1 (5 bases). This CDR3 region has 14 residues. Germline assignment: CDR1 KGHSH and CDR2 LQKENI. The V and J ends lost 2 bases and 1 base respectively, with 8 bases between them. The CDR3 DNA reads TGTGCCAGCTCACCAAGCCAGGGGAACACTGAAGCTTTCTTT. Amino acid sequence: CASSPSQGNTEAFF.

This clone was seen more than once but under ten times. The J gene is TRBJ1-1, the V gene TRBV18; D is ambiguous. CDR3 length equals 14 residues. The germline V and J ends were trimmed by 1 base and 9 bases, with 15 bases remaining between them. The V gene's germline CDR1 is KGHSH and CDR2 LQKENI. The CDR3 here is CASSPRGREEKAFF. The CDR3 DNA follows: TGTGCCAGCTCACCACGAGGGAGGGAAGAGAAAGCTTTCTTT.

In this sample, this clone turned up once. This chain connects TRBV5-1 to TRBJ2-5, with TRBD1 matching 8 bases. The length of the CDR3 is 15 residues. The V gene end was trimmed by 4 bases and the J gene end by 4 bases; junction bases not matched to a gene: 9. Germline-derived CDR1 and CDR2 are SGHRS and YFSETQ. The CDR3 DNA sequence: TGCGCCAGCAGCCCCGGACAGGGTTTGCGAGAGACCCAGTACTTC. It translates to CASSPGQGLRETQYF.

The chain couples TRBV5-1 to TRBJ1-4; D uncertain. This CDR3 comprises 14 residues. Per germline, CDR1 SGHRS and CDR2 YFSETQ. V lost 6 bases to trimming and J lost 0 bases, with 9 bases between them. In DNA, the CDR3 is TGCGCCAGCAAACAGACATCAACTAATGAAAAACTGTTTTTT. Protein product: CASKQTSTNEKLFF.